This T cell receptor (beta chain) was observed in a study of human T cells and chemical hapten exposure. Study results and limitations: TCRs above 1 in 1000 frequency did not change with DPC sensitization.

Time point in this sample: patch test 1, 2 weeks after DPC sensitization. The sample's treatment: therapeutic diphenylcyclopropenone sensitization with weekly scalp DPC. In the study's own analysis: Sample TCR totals centred on a median of about 100,000, ranging roughly 23,224 to 690,600. MiXCR, applied by TCRdb to the RACE reads, yields one record per CDR3 protein. The V and J calls, along with clone size, are taken from TCRdb and not from the paper's own processing. The data contain tens of thousands of distinct CDR3 sequences, about 9.4% of them singletons. As to this clonotype: Its antigen is undetermined.

Trimming cost V 2 bases and J 4 bases; bases outside gene matches: 10. The CDR3 is 16 residues long. CDR1 is MNHEY and CDR2 is SMNVEV in the germline V gene (reference sequence). Material: whole blood, obtained in connection with sensitization to the hapten diphenylcyclopropenone (DPC). The J gene is TRBJ1-2, the V gene TRBV27; 7 positions agree with TRBD1. This clonotype originated in a woman aged 40 to 50 with alopecia areata. Some clones in this sample may be carry-over from other donors' samples. CDR3 amino acids: CASSLARTGGTYGYTF. The CDR3 region has the DNA TGTGCCAGCAGTTTAGCCAGGACAGGCGGGACCTATGGCTACACCTTC.